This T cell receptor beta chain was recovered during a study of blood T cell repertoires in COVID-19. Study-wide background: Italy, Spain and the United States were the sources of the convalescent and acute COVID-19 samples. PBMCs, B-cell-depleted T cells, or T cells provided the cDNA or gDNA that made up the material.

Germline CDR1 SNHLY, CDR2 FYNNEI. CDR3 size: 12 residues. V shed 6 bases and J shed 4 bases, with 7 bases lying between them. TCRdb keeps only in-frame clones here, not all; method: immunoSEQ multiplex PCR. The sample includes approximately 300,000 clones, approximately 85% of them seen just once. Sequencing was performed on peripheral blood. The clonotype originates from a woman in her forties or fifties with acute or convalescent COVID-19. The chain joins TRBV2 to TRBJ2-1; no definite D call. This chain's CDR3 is CASRPEYNEQFF. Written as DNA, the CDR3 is TGTGCCAGCAGGCCAGAATACAATGAGCAGTTCTTC.